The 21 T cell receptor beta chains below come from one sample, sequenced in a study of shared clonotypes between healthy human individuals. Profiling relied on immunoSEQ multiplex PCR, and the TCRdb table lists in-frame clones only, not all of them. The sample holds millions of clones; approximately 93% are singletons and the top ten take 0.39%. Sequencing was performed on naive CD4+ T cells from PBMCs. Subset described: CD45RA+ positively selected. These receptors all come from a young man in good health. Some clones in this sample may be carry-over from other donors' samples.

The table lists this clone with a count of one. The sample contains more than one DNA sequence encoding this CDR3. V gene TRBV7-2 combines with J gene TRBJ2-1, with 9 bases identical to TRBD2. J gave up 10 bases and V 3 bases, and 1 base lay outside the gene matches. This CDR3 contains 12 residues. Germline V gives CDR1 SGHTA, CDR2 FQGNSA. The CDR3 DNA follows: TGTGCCAGCAGCTTTAGCGGGAGAGAGCAGTTCTTC. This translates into CASSFSGREQFF.

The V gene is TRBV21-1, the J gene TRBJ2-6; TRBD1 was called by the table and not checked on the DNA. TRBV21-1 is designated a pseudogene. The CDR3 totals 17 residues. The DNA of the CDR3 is TGTGCCAGCAGCAAAGGGGGACAGGGGACTGGGGCCAACGTCCTGACTTTC. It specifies CASSKGGQGTGANVLTF.

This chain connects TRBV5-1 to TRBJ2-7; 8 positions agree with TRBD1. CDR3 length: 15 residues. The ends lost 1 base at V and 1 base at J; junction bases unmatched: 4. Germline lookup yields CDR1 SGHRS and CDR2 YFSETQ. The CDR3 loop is CASSLSGGISYEQYF. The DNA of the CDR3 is TGCGCCAGCAGCTTGTCAGGGGGCATATCCTACGAGCAGTACTTC.

CDR3 residues: CASSVRGRIFTDYEQYF. The DNA of the CDR3 is TGTGCCAGCAGTGTTAGAGGACGAATATTTACGGACTACGAGCAGTACTTC. This chain connects TRBV27 to TRBJ2-7; D not resolved. The CDR3 spans 17 residues. Trimming took off 5 bases at V and 3 bases at J, with 23 bases between the two ends. Germline CDR1 and CDR2: MNHEY and SMNVEV (reference sequence).

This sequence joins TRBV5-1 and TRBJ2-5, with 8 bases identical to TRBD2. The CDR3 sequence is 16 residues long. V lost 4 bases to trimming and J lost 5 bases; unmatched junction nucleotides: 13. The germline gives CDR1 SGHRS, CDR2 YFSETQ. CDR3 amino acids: CASSRNLRAGDETQYF. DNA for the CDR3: TGCGCCAGCAGCCGGAATTTGAGAGCGGGAGACGAGACCCAGTACTTC.

The CDR3 coding sequence is TGTGCCAGCAGTGTGTACAGGGGGGCCTACGAGCAGTACTTC. Translated, it gives CASSVYRGAYEQYF. The rearrangement joins TRBV6-1 to TRBJ2-7; 8 bases align to TRBD1. The ends lost 4 bases at V and 2 bases at J; junction bases unmatched: 4. This CDR3 comprises 14 residues. Germline-derived CDR1 and CDR2 are MNHNS and SASEGT.

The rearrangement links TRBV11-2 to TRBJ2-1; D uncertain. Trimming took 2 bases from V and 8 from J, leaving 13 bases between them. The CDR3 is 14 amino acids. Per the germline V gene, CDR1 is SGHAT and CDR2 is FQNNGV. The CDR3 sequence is CASSLQWSLDEQFF. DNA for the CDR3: TGTGCCAGCAGCTTACAGTGGTCGCTCGATGAGCAGTTCTTC.

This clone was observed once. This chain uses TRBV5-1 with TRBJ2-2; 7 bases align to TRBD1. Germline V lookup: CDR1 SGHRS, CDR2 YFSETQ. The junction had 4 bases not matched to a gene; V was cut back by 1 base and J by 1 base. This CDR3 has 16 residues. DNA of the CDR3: TGCGCCAGCAGCTTGTTACGGACAGGGAACACCGGGGAGCTGTTTTTT. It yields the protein CASSLLRTGNTGELFF.

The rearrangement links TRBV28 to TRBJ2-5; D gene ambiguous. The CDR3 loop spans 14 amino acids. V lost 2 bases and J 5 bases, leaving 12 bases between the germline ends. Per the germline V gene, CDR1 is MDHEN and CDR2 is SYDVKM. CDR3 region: CASSLELLSETQYF. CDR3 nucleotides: TGTGCCAGCAGTTTAGAGCTACTTTCGGAGACCCAGTACTTC.

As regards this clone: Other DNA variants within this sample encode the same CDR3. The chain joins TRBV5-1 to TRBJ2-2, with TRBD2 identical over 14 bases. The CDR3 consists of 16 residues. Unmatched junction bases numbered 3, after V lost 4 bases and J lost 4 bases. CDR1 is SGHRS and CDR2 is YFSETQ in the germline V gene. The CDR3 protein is CASSPGLAGVTGELFF. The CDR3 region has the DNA TGCGCCAGCAGCCCGGGACTAGCGGGAGTCACCGGGGAGCTGTTTTTT.

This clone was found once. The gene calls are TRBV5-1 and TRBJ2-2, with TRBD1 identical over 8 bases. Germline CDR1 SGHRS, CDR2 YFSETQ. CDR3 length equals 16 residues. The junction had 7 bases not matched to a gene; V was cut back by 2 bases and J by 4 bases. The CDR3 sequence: CASSFAGGQGTGELFF. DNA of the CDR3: TGCGCCAGCAGCTTCGCAGGGGGCCAAGGCACCGGGGAGCTGTTTTTT. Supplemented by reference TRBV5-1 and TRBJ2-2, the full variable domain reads KAGVTQTPRYLIKTRGQQVTLSCSPISGHRSVSWYQQTPGQGLQFLFEYFSETQRNKGNFPGRFSGRQFSNSRSEMNVSTLELGDSALYLCASSFAGGQGTGELFFGEGSRLTVL.

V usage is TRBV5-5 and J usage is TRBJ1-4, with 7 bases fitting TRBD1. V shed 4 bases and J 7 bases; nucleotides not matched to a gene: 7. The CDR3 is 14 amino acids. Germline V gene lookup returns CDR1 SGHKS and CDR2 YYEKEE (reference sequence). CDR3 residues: CASSPTGFFEKLFF. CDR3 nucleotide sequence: TGTGCCAGCAGCCCGACAGGGTTTTTTGAAAAACTGTTTTTT.

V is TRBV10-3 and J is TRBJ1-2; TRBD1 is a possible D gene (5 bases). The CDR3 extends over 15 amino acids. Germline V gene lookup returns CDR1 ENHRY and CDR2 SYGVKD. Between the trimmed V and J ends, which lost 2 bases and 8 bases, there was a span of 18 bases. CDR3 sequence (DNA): TGTGCCATCAGTGAGGGGCAGGGCTACGCAGTCGGCTACACCTTC. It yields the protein CAISEGQGYAVGYTF.

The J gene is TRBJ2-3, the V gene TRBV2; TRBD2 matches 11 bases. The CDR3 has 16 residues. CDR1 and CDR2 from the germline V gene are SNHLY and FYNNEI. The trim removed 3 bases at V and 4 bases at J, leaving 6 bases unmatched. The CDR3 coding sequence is TGTGCCAGCAGTGAGTCGGGACTAGCGGTATCAGATACGCAGTATTTT. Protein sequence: CASSESGLAVSDTQYF. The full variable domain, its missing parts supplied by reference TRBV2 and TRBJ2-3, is EPEVTQTPSHQVTQMGQEVILRCVPISNHLYFYWYRQILGQKVEFLVSFYNNEISEKSEIFDDQFSVERPDGSNFTLKIRSTKLEDSAMYFCASSESGLAVSDTQYFGPGTRLTVL.

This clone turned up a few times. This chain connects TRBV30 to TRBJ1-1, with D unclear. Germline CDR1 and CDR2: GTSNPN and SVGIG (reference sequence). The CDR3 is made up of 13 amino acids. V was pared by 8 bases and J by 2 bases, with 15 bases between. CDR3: CAHREEGNTEAFF. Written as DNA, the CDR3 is TGTGCCCACCGGGAGGAGGGAAACACTGAAGCTTTCTTT.

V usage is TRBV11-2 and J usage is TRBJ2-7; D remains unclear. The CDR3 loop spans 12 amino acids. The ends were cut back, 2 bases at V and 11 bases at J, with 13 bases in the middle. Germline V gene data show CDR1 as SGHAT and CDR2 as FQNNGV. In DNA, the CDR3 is TGTGCCAGCAGCTTACGGCCAAAAAGGGAGTACTTC. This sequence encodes CASSLRPKREYF.

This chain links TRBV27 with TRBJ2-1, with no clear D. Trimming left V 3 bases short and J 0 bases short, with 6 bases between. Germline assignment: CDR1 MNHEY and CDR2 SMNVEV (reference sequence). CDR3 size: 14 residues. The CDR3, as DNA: TGTGCCAGCAGTTTCGTCGGCTCCTACAATGAGCAGTTCTTC. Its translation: CASSFVGSYNEQFF.

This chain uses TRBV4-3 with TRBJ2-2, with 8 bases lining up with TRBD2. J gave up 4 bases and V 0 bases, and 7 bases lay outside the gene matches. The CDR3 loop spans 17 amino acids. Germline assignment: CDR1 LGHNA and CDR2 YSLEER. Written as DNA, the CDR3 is TGCGCCAGCAGCCAAGATCGAAGACTAGCGACCACCGGGGAGCTGTTTTTT. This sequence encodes CASSQDRRLATTGELFF.

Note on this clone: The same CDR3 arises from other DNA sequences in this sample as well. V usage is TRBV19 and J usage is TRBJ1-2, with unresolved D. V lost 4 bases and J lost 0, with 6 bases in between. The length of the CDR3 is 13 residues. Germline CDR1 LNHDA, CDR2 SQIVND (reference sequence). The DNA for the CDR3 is TGTGCCAGTAGTACTAGGGCTAACTATGGCTACACCTTC. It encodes CASSTRANYGYTF.

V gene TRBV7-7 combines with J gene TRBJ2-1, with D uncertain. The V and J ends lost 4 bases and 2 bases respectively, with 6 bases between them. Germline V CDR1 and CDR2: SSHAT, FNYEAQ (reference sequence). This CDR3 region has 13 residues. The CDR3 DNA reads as TGTGCCAGCAGCTCGACGGCCTACAATGAGCAGTTCTTC. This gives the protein CASSSTAYNEQFF.

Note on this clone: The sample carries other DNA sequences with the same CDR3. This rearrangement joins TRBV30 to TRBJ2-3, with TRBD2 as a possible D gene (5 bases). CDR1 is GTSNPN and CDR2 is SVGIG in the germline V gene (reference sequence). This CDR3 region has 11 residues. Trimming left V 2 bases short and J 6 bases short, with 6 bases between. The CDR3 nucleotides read TGTGCCTGGAGTTCGGGGGATACGCAGTATTTT. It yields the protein CAWSSGDTQYF.